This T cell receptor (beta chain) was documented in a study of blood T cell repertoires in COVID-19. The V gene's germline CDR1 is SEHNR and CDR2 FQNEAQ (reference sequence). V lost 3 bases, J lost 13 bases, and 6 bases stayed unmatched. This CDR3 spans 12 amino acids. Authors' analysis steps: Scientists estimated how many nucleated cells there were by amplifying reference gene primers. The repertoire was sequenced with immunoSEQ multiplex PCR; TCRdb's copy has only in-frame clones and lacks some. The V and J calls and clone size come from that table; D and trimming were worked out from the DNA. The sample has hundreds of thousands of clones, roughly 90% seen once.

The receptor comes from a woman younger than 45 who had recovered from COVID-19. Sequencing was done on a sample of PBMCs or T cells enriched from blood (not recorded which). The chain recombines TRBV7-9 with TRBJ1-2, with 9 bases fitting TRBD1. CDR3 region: CASSLGQGFPTF. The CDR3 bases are TGTGCCAGCAGCTTGGGACAGGGATTCCCCACCTTC.